The rows below give T cell receptor beta chains drawn from one sample of a study of cytomegalovirus exposure and HLA in healthy donors. This table comes from immunoSEQ multiplex PCR, and its TCRdb copy is limited to in-frame clones, with some not included. The profile shows about 140,000 clones, 70% to 85% of them singletons. The sequenced sample consisted of PBMCs. The receptors stem from a woman aged 35 to 49 in good health and CMV-seronegative. CDR3s include the opening cysteine and the closing phenylalanine or tryptophan. A D gene is named only where the DNA matches it firmly. Clone sizes are given selectively: once, few, many, or a class where the clone is expanded.

v_gene: TRBV19; j_gene: TRBJ2-3; d_gene: TRBD1; abundance: NA; CDR3aa: CASSIVGTETDTQYF; CDR3nt: TGTGCCAGTAGTATAGTAGGGACAGAAACAGATACGCAGTATTTT
v_gene: TRBV7-2; j_gene: TRBJ1-5; d_gene: TRBD1; abundance: NA; CDR3aa: CASSLTGTGTGQPQHF; CDR3nt: TGTGCCAGCAGCTTAACGGGGACAGGGACAGGTCAGCCCCAGCATTTT
v_gene: TRBV28; j_gene: TRBJ2-5; d_gene: NA; abundance: NA; CDR3aa: CASSRINPQGAQYF; CDR3nt: TGTGCCAGCAGTCGAATTAACCCACAGGGCGCCCAGTACTTC
v_gene: TRBV7-2; j_gene: TRBJ2-7; d_gene: NA; abundance: once; CDR3aa: CASSSYRTIHEQYF; CDR3nt: TGTGCCAGCAGCTCTTACAGGACGATCCACGAGCAGTACTTC
v_gene: TRBV7-8; j_gene: TRBJ2-1; d_gene: TRBD2; abundance: once; CDR3aa: CASSRRGLAGDNEQFF; CDR3nt: TGTGCCAGCAGCAGAAGGGGACTAGCGGGAGACAATGAGCAGTTCTTC
v_gene: TRBV7-2; j_gene: TRBJ2-1; d_gene: TRBD2; abundance: NA; CDR3aa: CASSLAPLAGINEQFF; CDR3nt: TGTGCCAGCAGCTTAGCTCCCCTAGCGGGTATCAATGAGCAGTTCTTC
v_gene: TRBV28; j_gene: TRBJ2-1; d_gene: TRBD2; abundance: NA; CDR3aa: CASSSGTSGGRVVDEQFF; CDR3nt: TGTGCCAGCAGTTCCGGGACTAGCGGAGGAAGAGTAGTCGATGAGCAGTTCTTC
v_gene: TRBV18; j_gene: TRBJ2-3; d_gene: NA; abundance: NA; CDR3aa: CASSPTNSGAQYF; CDR3nt: TGTGCCAGCTCACCAACAAACTCTGGAGCGCAGTATTTT
v_gene: TRBV19; j_gene: TRBJ1-1; d_gene: TRBD1; abundance: NA; CDR3aa: CASSGQAGGVNTEAFF; CDR3nt: TGTGCCAGTAGTGGACAGGCCGGTGGAGTGAACACTGAAGCTTTCTTT
v_gene: TRBV7-3; j_gene: TRBJ2-1; d_gene: NA; abundance: NA; CDR3aa: CASSLMASSYNEQFF; CDR3nt: TGTGCCAGCAGCTTAATGGCTAGCTCCTACAATGAGCAGTTCTTC
v_gene: TRBV28; j_gene: TRBJ2-3; d_gene: TRBD2; abundance: few; CDR3aa: CASRSNQVKREGRTDTQYF; CDR3nt: TGTGCCAGCAGGTCCAACCAGGTGAAGCGGGAGGGCCGGACAGATACGCAGTATTTT
v_gene: TRBV4-1; j_gene: TRBJ2-5; d_gene: NA; abundance: NA; CDR3aa: CASSQRVKETQYF; CDR3nt: TGCGCCAGCAGCCAACGGGTCAAAGAGACCCAGTACTTC
v_gene: TRBV10-3; j_gene: TRBJ1-2; d_gene: NA; abundance: NA; CDR3aa: CAISGGIYGYTF; CDR3nt: TGTGCCATCAGTGGGGGCATTTATGGCTACACCTTC
v_gene: TRBV30; j_gene: TRBJ2-7; d_gene: NA; abundance: NA; CDR3aa: CAWSASYEQYF; CDR3nt: TGTGCCTGGAGTGCTTCGTACGAGCAGTACTTC
v_gene: TRBV11-3; j_gene: TRBJ2-3; d_gene: NA; abundance: few; CDR3aa: CASSLAFAAPTDTQYF; CDR3nt: TGTGCCAGCAGCTTAGCTTTTGCGGCACCCACAGATACGCAGTATTTT
v_gene: TRBV25-1; j_gene: TRBJ1-1; d_gene: NA; abundance: few; CDR3aa: CASSEKGGYTEAFF; CDR3nt: TGTGCCAGCAGTGAAAAGGGGGGGTACACTGAAGCTTTCTTT
v_gene: TRBV13; j_gene: TRBJ2-1; d_gene: NA; abundance: once; CDR3aa: CASSPGASYNEQFF; CDR3nt: TGTGCCAGCAGCCCCGGAGCCTCCTACAATGAGCAGTTCTTC
v_gene: TRBV6-5; j_gene: TRBJ1-2; d_gene: NA; abundance: once; CDR3aa: CASSYGNGYTF; CDR3nt: TGTGCCAGCAGTTACGGCAATGGCTACACCTTC
v_gene: TRBV4-1; j_gene: TRBJ2-7; d_gene: TRBD2; abundance: NA; CDR3aa: CASSHKWGSGHYEQYF; CDR3nt: TGCGCCAGCAGCCACAAGTGGGGTAGCGGGCATTACGAGCAGTACTTC
v_gene: TRBV2; j_gene: TRBJ1-1; d_gene: NA; abundance: NA; CDR3aa: CASRPDTEAFF; CDR3nt: TGTGCCAGCAGGCCGGACACTGAAGCTTTCTTT
v_gene: TRBV27; j_gene: TRBJ1-2; d_gene: NA; abundance: NA; CDR3aa: CASSLSGGNYGYTF; CDR3nt: TGTGCCAGCAGTTTATCCGGCGGAAACTATGGCTACACCTTC
v_gene: TRBV2; j_gene: TRBJ2-7; d_gene: NA; abundance: NA; CDR3aa: CASSAAGTRSYEQYF; CDR3nt: TGTGCCAGCAGCGCTGCCGGTACTAGGTCCTACGAGCAGTACTTC
v_gene: TRBV4-3; j_gene: TRBJ2-1; d_gene: TRBD2; abundance: few; CDR3aa: CASSQDPVAGSYNEQFF; CDR3nt: TGCGCCAGCAGCCAAGATCCAGTAGCGGGGTCCTACAATGAGCAGTTCTTC
v_gene: TRBV5-1; j_gene: TRBJ2-2; d_gene: TRBD1; abundance: NA; CDR3aa: CASRNSGGTGELFF; CDR3nt: TGCGCCAGCCGCAATTCAGGGGGAACCGGGGAGCTGTTTTTT
v_gene: TRBV5-8; j_gene: TRBJ1-5; d_gene: NA; abundance: NA; CDR3aa: CASSLQQSNQPQHF; CDR3nt: TGTGCCAGCAGCTTGCAACAGAGCAATCAGCCCCAGCATTTT
v_gene: TRBV28; j_gene: TRBJ1-2; d_gene: TRBD1; abundance: once; CDR3aa: CASRGQSLYGYTF; CDR3nt: TGTGCCAGCAGGGGACAGAGCCTCTATGGCTACACCTTC
v_gene: TRBV5-1; j_gene: TRBJ1-3; d_gene: TRBD1; abundance: few; CDR3aa: CASSLAGQGLNTIYF; CDR3nt: TGCGCCAGCAGCTTGGCGGGACAGGGGTTAAACACCATATATTTT
v_gene: TRBV28; j_gene: TRBJ1-2; d_gene: NA; abundance: NA; CDR3aa: CASSLAGPPGVGYGYTF; CDR3nt: TGTGCCAGCAGTTTGGCGGGCCCCCCAGGAGTAGGCTATGGCTACACCTTC
v_gene: TRBV19; j_gene: TRBJ1-4; d_gene: TRBD1; abundance: NA; CDR3aa: CASSIRAGTGEEKLFF; CDR3nt: TGTGCCAGTAGTATTCGAGCCGGGACAGGTGAAGAAAAACTGTTTTTT
v_gene: TRBV5-6; j_gene: TRBJ1-5; d_gene: NA; abundance: NA; CDR3aa: CASSSGQRTDQPQHF; CDR3nt: TGTGCCAGCAGCTCTGGACAGCGTACCGATCAGCCCCAGCATTTT
v_gene: TRBV5-5; j_gene: TRBJ2-1; d_gene: TRBD2; abundance: NA; CDR3aa: CASSSIAGGGGSYNEQFF; CDR3nt: TGTGCCAGCAGTTCGATAGCGGGAGGGGGGGGCTCCTACAATGAGCAGTTCTTC
v_gene: TRBV6-5; j_gene: TRBJ1-2; d_gene: NA; abundance: NA; CDR3aa: CATLRKQGQSGGYTF; CDR3nt: TGTGCCACCCTTCGAAAACAGGGCCAGAGTGGAGGCTACACCTTC
v_gene: TRBV4-3; j_gene: TRBJ2-5; d_gene: TRBD1; abundance: NA; CDR3aa: CASSQATWDRPFREQYF; CDR3nt: TGCGCCAGCAGCCAGGCCACCTGGGACAGGCCCTTTAGGGAGCAGTACTTC
v_gene: TRBV7-8; j_gene: TRBJ2-2; d_gene: NA; abundance: once; CDR3aa: CASSFGDGTAEERNTGELFF; CDR3nt: NA
v_gene: TRBV28; j_gene: TRBJ2-3; d_gene: TRBD2; abundance: NA; CDR3aa: CASSLGLAGGIPDTQYF; CDR3nt: TGTGCCAGCAGTCTGGGACTAGCGGGAGGGATCCCAGATACGCAGTATTTT
v_gene: TRBV7-2; j_gene: TRBJ2-7; d_gene: NA; abundance: NA; CDR3aa: CASSRSSYEQYF; CDR3nt: TGTGCCAGCAGCCGTTCTTCCTACGAGCAGTACTTC
v_gene: TRBV7-2; j_gene: TRBJ1-4; d_gene: TRBD1; abundance: NA; CDR3aa: CASKPQTGTNEKLFF; CDR3nt: TGTGCCAGCAAACCGCAGACAGGGACGAATGAAAAACTGTTTTTT
v_gene: TRBV27; j_gene: TRBJ2-7; d_gene: TRBD1; abundance: NA; CDR3aa: CASMSFGTGPGEQYF; CDR3nt: TGTGCCAGCATGTCTTTTGGGACAGGGCCGGGCGAGCAGTACTTC
v_gene: TRBV28; j_gene: TRBJ2-7; d_gene: TRBD2; abundance: once; CDR3aa: CASSTAAGGSYEQYF; CDR3nt: TGTGCCAGCAGCACAGCAGCGGGAGGTAGCTACGAGCAGTACTTC
v_gene: TRBV7-2; j_gene: TRBJ1-2; d_gene: NA; abundance: NA; CDR3aa: CASSSSITGIGGYTF; CDR3nt: TGTGCCAGCAGCTCATCGATTACAGGGATCGGGGGCTACACCTTC
v_gene: TRBV6-5; j_gene: TRBJ2-1; d_gene: NA; abundance: once; CDR3aa: CASSRGYGVNEQFF; CDR3nt: TGTGCCAGCAGCCGAGGATATGGCGTTAATGAGCAGTTCTTC